These T cell receptor beta chains were read from a single sample in a study of blood T cell repertoires in COVID-19. Profiled with immunoSEQ multiplex PCR; TCRdb holds only in-frame clones, not every one. The data hold around 470,000 clones, with roughly 87% observed a single time. Sequenced sample: peripheral blood. The receptors were gathered from a man younger than 35 with COVID-19, enrolled during active disease. CDR3s include the opening cysteine and the closing phenylalanine or tryptophan. A D gene is named only where the DNA matches it firmly. The size field is filled for only some rows; it gives once, few, many or a size class.

NA	TRBJ1-1	TRBV5-8	NA	CASSLGGGNTEAFF	TGTGCCAGCAGCCTGGGGGGAGGGAACACTGAAGCTTTCTTT
NA	TRBJ1-2	TRBV2	NA	CASSIGQAMGGYTF	TGTGCCAGCAGTATTGGACAAGCGATGGGGGGCTACACCTTC
NA	TRBJ1-5	TRBV4-1	NA	CASSQDFSNQPQHF	TGCGCCAGCAGCCAGGACTTTAGCAATCAGCCCCAGCATTTT
NA	TRBJ1-3	TRBV27	once	CASSLSGNAGNTIYF	TGTGCCAGCAGTTTGTCAGGGAACGCTGGAAACACCATATATTTT
NA	TRBJ1-5	TRBV19	few	CASRPQGTGQPQHF	TGTGCCAGTAGGCCGCAGGGGACGGGGCAGCCCCAGCATTTT
TRBD1	TRBJ1-2	TRBV5-4	NA	CASSSWTGLSYTF	TGTGCCAGCAGCTCCTGGACAGGGTTGAGCTACACCTTC
TRBD1	TRBJ2-2	TRBV2	NA	CASSGGQGGTGELFF	TGTGCCAGCAGTGGGGGACAGGGGGGCACCGGGGAGCTGTTTTTT
TRBD1	TRBJ2-7	TRBV27	NA	CASRSPGQGYEQYF	TGTGCCAGCAGATCCCCGGGACAGGGTTACGAGCAGTACTTC
NA	TRBJ2-1	TRBV27	NA	CASSVTGELSSGEFF	TGTGCCAGCAGTGTGACAGGGGAACTCTCTAGCGGTGAGTTCTTC
TRBD1	TRBJ2-5	TRBV2	few	CASSEGTGGVGWETQYF	TGTGCCAGCAGTGAAGGGACAGGGGGCGTGGGTTGGGAGACCCAGTACTTC
NA	TRBJ2-2	TRBV19	once	CASSIPPSAENTGELFF	TGTGCCAGTAGTATTCCCCCATCGGCGGAGAACACCGGGGAGCTGTTTTTT
TRBD1	TRBJ2-7	TRBV25-1	NA	CASSEPGTGGQEQYF	TGTGCCAGCAGTGAGCCCGGGACAGGGGGTCAAGAGCAGTACTTC
NA	TRBJ1-2	TRBV6-6	NA	CASSHLQGNYGYTF	TGTGCCAGCAGTCACCTACAGGGAAACTATGGCTACACCTTC
NA	TRBJ2-7	TRBV27	NA	CASRPGTSSEQYF	TGTGCCAGCAGACCAGGGACTTCAAGCGAGCAGTACTTC
TRBD2	TRBJ2-1	TRBV4-1	NA	CASSQRWGTSGIPTQFF	TGCGCCAGCAGCCAAAGATGGGGGACTAGCGGGATCCCGACGCAGTTCTTC
TRBD1	TRBJ1-2	TRBV12-5	few	CASGTSGQGSYTF	TGTGCTAGTGGCACCTCGGGACAGGGATCCTACACCTTC
TRBD1	TRBJ1-4	TRBV6-5	NA	CASSSSQGGNEKLFF	TGTGCCAGCAGTTCGTCACAGGGGGGAAATGAAAAACTGTTTTTT
TRBD1	TRBJ1-1	TRBV19	NA	CASSPRDRGAPTEAFF	TGTGCCAGTAGTCCCCGGGACAGGGGGGCTCCGACTGAAGCTTTCTTT
TRBD1	TRBJ2-7	TRBV25-1	NA	CASSDALGTGTSSYEQYF	TGTGCCAGCAGTGATGCTCTCGGGACAGGTACTAGCTCCTACGAGCAGTACTTC
NA	TRBJ1-1	TRBV14	NA	CASSQVRVVATEAFF	TGTGCCAGCAGCCAAGTACGGGTTGTGGCCACTGAAGCTTTCTTT
TRBD2	TRBJ2-5	TRBV9	once	CASSQRYPPGLAGTLTQYF	TGTGCCAGCAGTCAACGTTACCCTCCGGGACTAGCGGGAACATTGACCCAGTACTTC
TRBD2	TRBJ2-7	TRBV27	NA	CASSLSILGGRAYEQYF	TGTGCCAGCAGTTTATCGATCCTGGGCGGGAGGGCTTACGAGCAGTACTTC